This T cell receptor (beta chain) was retrieved from a study of T cell repertoires in cytomegalovirus infection. As for the study in general: Researchers turned to recently identified HLA-C-restricted CMV epitopes as well as well-studied HLA-B-restricted ones. A matching HLA type, together with CMV infection, was signaled by public TCR beta signatures.

Concerning this clonotype: Its antigen remains unidentified.

TCRdb reprocessed the reads via MiXCR and lists one record per CDR3 protein. The sample records under 95,000 distinct CDR3 sequences, about half being singletons. Whole-study findings and limits: Carriers of CMV and the relevant HLA type were discriminated by public TCR beta frequency. HLA-C-restricted CMV-specific TCR beta clonotypes prevailed in the ex vivo response.

The source was CD8+ T cells from cultured PBMCs, collected from culture after CMV antigen stimulation. The source is a human donor in good health (CMV status not recorded). Some clones in this sample may be carry-over from other donors' samples.

The CDR3 coding sequence is TGTGCCAGCAGTGATGGGGTGGGTACTGAAGCTTTCTTT. Its protein is CASSDGVGTEAFF. The chain combines TRBV6-1 with TRBJ1-1; D gene ambiguous. V was trimmed by 3 bases and J by 5 bases, leaving 10 bases between them. CDR1 and CDR2 (germline): MNHNS, SASEGT. There are 13 residues in the CDR3.